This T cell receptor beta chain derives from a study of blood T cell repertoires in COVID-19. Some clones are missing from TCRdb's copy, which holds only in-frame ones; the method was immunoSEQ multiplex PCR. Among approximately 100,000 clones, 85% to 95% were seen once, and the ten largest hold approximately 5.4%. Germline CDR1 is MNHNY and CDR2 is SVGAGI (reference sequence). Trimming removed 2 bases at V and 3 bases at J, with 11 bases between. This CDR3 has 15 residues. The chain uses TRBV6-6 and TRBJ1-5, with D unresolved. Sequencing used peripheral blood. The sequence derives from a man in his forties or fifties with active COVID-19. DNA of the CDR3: TGTGCCAGCAGTTACAGGGAGTCTAACAATCAGCCCCAGCATTTT. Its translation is CASSYRESNNQPQHF.